A single sample is the source of the 6 T cell receptor beta chains below, sequenced in a study of vaccination and CD4 T cells after COVID-19. Specified treatment: roughly 10-day PBMC culture with coronavirus spike peptide pools or control peptides (ViraFEST assay). These TCRs are of unknown antigen specificity. Cultured CD4+ T cell DNA underwent sequencing with the Oncomine TCR Beta short-read assay. Each CDR3 protein is one row after TCRdb ran MiXCR on the PCR reads. Among some 19,000 distinct CDR3 sequences listed, around two fifths were seen once. The sequenced material came from cultured CD4+ T cells from blood. The source is a human donor with COVID-19.

The J gene is TRBJ1-2, the V gene TRBV12-5, with 7 nucleotides matching TRBD1. The CDR3 totals 13 residues. Trimming at V came to 3 bases and at J to 3 bases, leaving 1 base not matched to a gene. Germline V gene lookup returns CDR1 LGHNT and CDR2 FRNRAP. CDR3 in DNA: TGTGCTAGTGGTTTCGACAGGGACTATGGCTACACCTTC. Translated: CASGFDRDYGYTF.

J is TRBJ2-3 and V is TRBV11-3; the match to TRBD2 covers 13 bases. The CDR3 loop spans 14 amino acids. J gave up 10 bases and V 11 bases, and 12 bases lay outside the gene matches. Germline CDR1 reads SGHNT; CDR2 reads YENEEA. In DNA, the CDR3 is TGTGCCGTATCACTAGCGGGGGGGACTAATGCGCAGTATTTT. Its translation: CAVSLAGGTNAQYF.

The chain uses TRBV20-1 and TRBJ2-1, with 7 bases that match TRBD1. The length of the CDR3 is 16 residues. V gave up 0 bases and J gave up 3 bases; unmatched junction bases: 8. In germline, CDR1 is DFQATT, CDR2 SNEGSKA (reference sequence). The CDR3 region is CSARDRQGQVYNEQFF. Written as DNA, the CDR3 is TGCAGTGCTAGAGACCGACAGGGTCAGGTCTACAATGAGCAGTTCTTC.

The gene calls are TRBV11-1 and TRBJ2-7; D may be TRBD1 or TRBD2 (5 bases each). This CDR3 has 12 residues. Germline loops: CDR1 SGHAT, CDR2 FQDESV (reference sequence). The ends were cut back, 5 bases at V and 4 bases at J, with 9 bases in the middle. The CDR3 bases are TGTGCCAGCAGCATGGGACCTTACGAGCAGTACTTC. This codes for CASSMGPYEQYF. The full variable domain, with the rest looked up from reference TRBV11-1 and TRBJ2-7, is EAEVAQSPRYKITEKSQAVAFWCDPISGHATLYWYRQILGQGPELLVQFQDESVVDDSQLPKDRFSAERLKGVDSTLKIQPAELGDSAMYLCASSMGPYEQYFGPGTRLTVT.

CDR3 loop: CASSPLGIGSGNTIYF. CDR3 bases: TGTGCCAGCAGCCCCCTGGGAATTGGCTCTGGAAACACCATATATTTT. The chain recombines TRBV7-2 with TRBJ1-3, with D unresolved. V was trimmed by 5 bases and J by 0 bases, leaving 14 bases between them. Germline CDR1 and CDR2: SGHTA and FQGNSA. This CDR3 comprises 16 residues.

This clonotype was found a few times. The J gene is TRBJ1-6, the V gene TRBV20-1; 8 bases match TRBD1. There are 15 residues in the CDR3. The germline V gene has CDR1 DFQATT and CDR2 SNEGSKA (reference sequence). V lost 2 bases, J lost 7 bases, and 7 bases stayed unmatched. CDR3 in amino acids: CSARPPGQENSPLHF. The CDR3 coding sequence is TGCAGTGCTAGACCTCCGGGACAGGAGAATTCACCCCTCCACTTT.